This note documents a single TCR beta chain sequence. TCRdb's copy holds only in-frame clones and misses some; the assay was immunoSEQ multiplex PCR. The table includes about 43,000 clones, roughly 90% detected once. This sample was taken from a study of blood T cell repertoires in COVID-19. Background on the study: The United States, Italy and Spain were the sources of the acute and convalescent COVID-19 samples. PBMCs, B-cell-depleted T cells, or T cells were the source of the cDNA or gDNA that made up the material.

With 0 bases removed from V and 8 bases from J, the gap between germline ends came to 20 bases. CDR1 is SGHDN, CDR2 FVKESK, per germline. The CDR3 totals 16 residues. This TCR came from a man in his 60s with active COVID-19. The chain joins TRBV14 to TRBJ2-7; perhaps TRBD1 as D (5 bases). What was sequenced was peripheral blood. The CDR3 reads CASSQDRTRVPLQQYF. CDR3 nucleotide sequence: TGTGCCAGCAGCCAAGATCGGACACGAGTTCCCCTGCAGCAGTACTTC. Variable domain in full (rest from reference TRBV14 and TRBJ2-7): EAGVTQFPSHSVIEKGQTVTLRCDPISGHDNLYWYRRVMGKEIKFLLHFVKESKQDESGMPNNRFLAERTGGTYSTLKVQPAELEDSGVYFCASSQDRTRVPLQQYFGPGTRLTVT.